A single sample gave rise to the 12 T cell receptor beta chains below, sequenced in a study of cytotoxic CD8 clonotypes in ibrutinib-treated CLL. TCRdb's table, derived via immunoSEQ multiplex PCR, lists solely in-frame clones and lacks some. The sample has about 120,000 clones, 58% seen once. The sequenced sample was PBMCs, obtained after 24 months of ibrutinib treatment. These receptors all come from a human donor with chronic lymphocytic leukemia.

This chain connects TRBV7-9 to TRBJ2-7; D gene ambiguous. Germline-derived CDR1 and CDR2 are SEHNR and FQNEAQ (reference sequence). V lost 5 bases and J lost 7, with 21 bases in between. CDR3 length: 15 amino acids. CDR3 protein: CASSVRGLKIWEQYF. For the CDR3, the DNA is TGTGCCAGCAGCGTTCGAGGTCTTAAGATTTGGGAGCAGTACTTC. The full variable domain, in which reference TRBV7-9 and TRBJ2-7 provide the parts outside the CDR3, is DTGVSQNPRHKITKRGQNVTFRCDPISEHNRLYWYRQTLGQGPEFLTYFQNEAQLEKSRLLSDRFSAERPKGSFSTLEIQRTEQGDSAMYLCASSVRGLKIWEQYFGPGTRLTVT.

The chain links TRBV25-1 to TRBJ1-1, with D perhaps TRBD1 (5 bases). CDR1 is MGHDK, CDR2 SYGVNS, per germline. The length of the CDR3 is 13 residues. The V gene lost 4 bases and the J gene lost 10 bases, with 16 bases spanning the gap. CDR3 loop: CASSGGGVWRAFF. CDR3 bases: TGTGCCAGCAGTGGGGGAGGGGTGTGGAGAGCTTTCTTT. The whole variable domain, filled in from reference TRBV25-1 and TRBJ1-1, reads EADIYQTPRYLVIGTGKKITLECSQTMGHDKMYWYQQDPGMELHLIHYSYGVNSTEKGDLSSESTVSRIRTEHFPLTLESARPSHTSQYLCASSGGGVWRAFFGQGTRLTVV.

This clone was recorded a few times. The CDR3 sequence: CASSITAGRNEQFF. The CDR3 DNA reads TGTGCCAGTAGTATAACGGCAGGGAGGAATGAGCAGTTCTTC. This sequence joins TRBV19 and TRBJ2-1; D is possibly TRBD2 (6 bases). In germline, CDR1 is LNHDA, CDR2 SQIVND (reference sequence). Trimming stripped 2 bases from V and 7 bases from J, with 12 bases between. The CDR3 contains 14 residues.

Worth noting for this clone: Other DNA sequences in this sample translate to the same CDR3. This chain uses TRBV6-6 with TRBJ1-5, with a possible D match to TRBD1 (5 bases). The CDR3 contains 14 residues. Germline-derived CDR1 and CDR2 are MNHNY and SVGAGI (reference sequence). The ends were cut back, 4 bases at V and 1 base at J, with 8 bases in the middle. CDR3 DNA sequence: TGTGCCAGCAGTTCCGGGGGGAGCAATCAGCCCCAGCATTTT. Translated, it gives CASSSGGSNQPQHF.

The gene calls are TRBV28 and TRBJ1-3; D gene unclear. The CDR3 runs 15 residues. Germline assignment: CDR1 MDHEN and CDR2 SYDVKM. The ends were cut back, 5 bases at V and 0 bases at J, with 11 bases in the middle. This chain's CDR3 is CASSPTADSGNTIYF. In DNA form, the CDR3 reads TGTGCCAGCAGTCCAACAGCGGACTCTGGAAACACCATATATTTT.

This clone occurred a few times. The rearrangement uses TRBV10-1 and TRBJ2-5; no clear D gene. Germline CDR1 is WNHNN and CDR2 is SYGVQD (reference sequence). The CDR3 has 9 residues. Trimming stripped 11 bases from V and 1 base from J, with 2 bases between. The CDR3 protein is CARQETQYF. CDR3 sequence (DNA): TGCGCCCGCCAAGAGACCCAGTACTTC.

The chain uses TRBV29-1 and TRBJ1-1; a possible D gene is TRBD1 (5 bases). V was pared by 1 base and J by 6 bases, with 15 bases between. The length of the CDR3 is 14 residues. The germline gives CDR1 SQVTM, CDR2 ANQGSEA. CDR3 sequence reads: CSVEVVGAIPEAFF. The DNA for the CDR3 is TGCAGCGTTGAAGTCGTAGGGGCGATCCCTGAAGCTTTCTTT.

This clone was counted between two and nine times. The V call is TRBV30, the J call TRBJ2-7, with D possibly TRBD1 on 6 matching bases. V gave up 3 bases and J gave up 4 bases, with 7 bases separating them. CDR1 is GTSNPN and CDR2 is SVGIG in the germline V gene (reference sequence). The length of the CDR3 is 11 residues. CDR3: CAWSDRYEQYF. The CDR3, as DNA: TGTGCCTGGAGCGACAGGTACGAGCAGTACTTC. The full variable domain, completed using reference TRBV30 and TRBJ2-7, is SQTIHQWPATLVQPVGSPLSLECTVEGTSNPNLYWYRQAAGRGLQLLFYSVGIGQISSEVPQNLSASRPQDRQFILSSKKLLLSDSGFYLCAWSDRYEQYFGPGTRLTVT.

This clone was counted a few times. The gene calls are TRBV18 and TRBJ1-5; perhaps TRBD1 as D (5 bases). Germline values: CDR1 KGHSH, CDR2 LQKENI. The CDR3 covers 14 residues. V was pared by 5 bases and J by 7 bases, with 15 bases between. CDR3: CASSGARGQQPQHF. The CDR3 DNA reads TGTGCCAGCTCAGGGGCTCGCGGCCAACAGCCCCAGCATTTT. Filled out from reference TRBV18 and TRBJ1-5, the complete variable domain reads NAGVMQNPRHLVRRRGQEARLRCSPMKGHSHVYWYRQLPEEGLKFMVYLQKENIIDESGMPKERFSAEFPKEGPSILRIQQVVRGDSAAYFCASSGARGQQPQHFGDGTRLSIL.

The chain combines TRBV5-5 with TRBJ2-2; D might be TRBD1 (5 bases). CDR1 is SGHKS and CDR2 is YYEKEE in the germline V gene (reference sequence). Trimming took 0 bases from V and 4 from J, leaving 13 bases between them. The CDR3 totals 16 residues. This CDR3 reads CASSLGQPWGTGELFF. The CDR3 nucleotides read TGTGCCAGCAGCTTGGGACAGCCCTGGGGCACCGGGGAGCTGTTTTTT.

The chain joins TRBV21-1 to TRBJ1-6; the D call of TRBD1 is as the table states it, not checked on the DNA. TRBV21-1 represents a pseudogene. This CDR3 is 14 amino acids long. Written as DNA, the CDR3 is TGTGCCAGCAGCAAAGTTTTGTGGACTCCGGGACAGGATTTT. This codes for CASSKVLWTPGQDF.

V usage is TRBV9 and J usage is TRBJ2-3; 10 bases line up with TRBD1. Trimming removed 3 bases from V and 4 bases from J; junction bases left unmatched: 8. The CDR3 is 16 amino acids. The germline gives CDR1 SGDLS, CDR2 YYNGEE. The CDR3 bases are TGTGCCAGCAGCGGGGGAAGGGACAGGGGCCCAGATACGCAGTATTTT. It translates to CASSGGRDRGPDTQYF.